This is a list of T cell receptor beta chains from one sample in a study of cytomegalovirus exposure and HLA in healthy donors. TCRdb keeps only in-frame clones here, not all; method: immunoSEQ multiplex PCR. The sample holds 75,000 to 90,000 clones, around 68% seen once. The specimen was PBMCs. The receptors derive from a woman between 40 and 55 years old in good health and CMV-seropositive. Each CDR3 is given with its conserved first and last residue. D genes are given only for firm matches. Clone size is stated in some rows and not others, as once, few, many or a class when expanded.

CDR3 length	V gene	J gene	D gene	clone size	CDR3 DNA	CDR3 protein
15	TRBV7-8	TRBJ1-1	TRBD1	-	TGTGCCAGCAGCTCAGAACAGGGGAGGAACACTGAAGCTTTCTTT	CASSSEQGRNTEAFF
14	TRBV5-1	TRBJ1-2	TRBD1	-	TGCGCCAGCAGCGCGGGACAGGGAGGCTATGGCTACACCTTC	CASSAGQGGYGYTF
15	TRBV27	TRBJ1-5	-	-	TGTGCCAGCAGTTTGTCACGGGGGAGCAATCAGCCCCAGCATTTT	CASSLSRGSNQPQHF
15	TRBV7-9	TRBJ2-5	TRBD1	-	TGTGCCAGCAGCTTAGGGTCGGGACAGGGAGAGACCCAGTACTTC	CASSLGSGQGETQYF
14	TRBV13	TRBJ2-1	-	once	TGTGCCAGCAGCCCGATGGCCAGGGGAGATGAGCAGTTCTTC	CASSPMARGDEQFF
16	TRBV4-1	TRBJ1-1	-	-	TGCGCCAGCAGCCAAGAGTGGCGACAGATGAACACTGAAGCTTTCTTT	CASSQEWRQMNTEAFF
17	TRBV21-1	TRBJ2-4	-	-	TGTGCCAGCAGCGGACTCCCCGGCCCCTCTGCCAAAAACATTCAGTACTTC	CASSGLPGPSAKNIQYF
12	TRBV7-2	TRBJ1-5	-	-	TGTGCCAGCAGCTTAAGCCGGGTCTATAAGCATTTT	CASSLSRVYKHF
16	TRBV28	TRBJ1-5	-	-	TGTGCCAGCAGTTTGTCCAGGGTAGAAGGGAATCAGCCCCAGCATTTT	CASSLSRVEGNQPQHF
15	TRBV28	TRBJ2-3	TRBD2	few	TGTGCCAGCAGCCCTCCTAGCGGGATCACAGATACGCAGTATTTT	CASSPPSGITDTQYF
13	TRBV10-2	TRBJ1-1	-	-	TGCGCCAGCAGAGACCCCAGCAGCGGTGGAGCTTTCTTT	CASRDPSSGGAFF
14	TRBV29-1	TRBJ2-3	TRBD1	-	TGCAGCGCCGGGACAGGGGTGGACTTCGGTACGCAGTATTTT	CSAGTGVDFGTQYF
15	TRBV9	TRBJ2-7	TRBD2	-	TGTGCCAGCAGCGTAGCTATAGGGAGGGTCTACGAGCAGTACTTC	CASSVAIGRVYEQYF
15	TRBV15	TRBJ1-2	-	-	TGTGCCACCAGCAGAGAAGGGGCAGGGCACTATGGCTACACCTTC	CATSREGAGHYGYTF
15	TRBV7-9	TRBJ1-3	-	-	TGTGCCAGCAGCCCGAAAATCAGGGTCGGAAACACCATATATTTT	CASSPKIRVGNTIYF
14	TRBV9	TRBJ1-3	-	-	TGTGCCAGCAGGGCCAGGGCGGATGGAAACACCATATATTTT	CASRARADGNTIYF
14	TRBV5-1	TRBJ2-5	-	-	TGCGCCAGCAGCTTGGGCCCCACGGAGGAGACCCAGTACTTC	CASSLGPTEETQYF
17	TRBV21-1	TRBJ2-7	-	-	TGTGCCAGCAGCAAATATGGGCGGGGAGGCGGCCCCTACGAGCAGTACTTC	CASSKYGRGGGPYEQYF
14	TRBV19	TRBJ1-1	-	-	TGTGCCAGTAGTAGGTACGACACGGACACTGAAGCTTTCTTT	CASSRYDTDTEAFF